Below, 15 T cell receptor beta chains from the same sample are listed, as sequenced in a study of blood T cell repertoires in COVID-19. Produced via immunoSEQ multiplex PCR; TCRdb's table is partial and in-frame only. The sample shows 84,000 or so clones, roughly 80% of them seen only once. Sequenced material: peripheral blood. Receptors originate from a woman older than 75 with acute or convalescent COVID-19.

V and J are TRBV2 and TRBJ1-4; 8 nucleotides agree with TRBD1. J lost 8 bases, V lost 5 bases, and 16 bases had no gene match. The CDR3 length is 17 residues. The germline CDR1 and CDR2 sequences are SNHLY and FYNNEI. CDR3 sequence: CASSTQRTGGGGEKLFF. The DNA for the CDR3 is TGTGCCAGCAGTACTCAGCGAACAGGGGGAGGAGGAGAAAAACTGTTTTTT. The whole variable domain, filled in from reference TRBV2 and TRBJ1-4, reads EPEVTQTPSHQVTQMGQEVILRCVPISNHLYFYWYRQILGQKVEFLVSFYNNEISEKSEIFDDQFSVERPDGSNFTLKIRSTKLEDSAMYFCASSTQRTGGGGEKLFFGSGTQLSVL.

This clone was observed a handful of times. The chain is built from TRBV29-1 and TRBJ1-1, with TRBD1 as a possible D gene (5 bases). Trimming removed 4 bases from V and 4 bases from J, with 7 bases in between. Germline CDR1 SQVTM, CDR2 ANQGSEA. CDR3 length: 11 residues. As DNA, the CDR3 is TGCAGCGTTGTCAGGGTCACTGAAGCTTTCTTT. It translates to CSVVRVTEAFF. Drawing the rest from reference TRBV29-1 and TRBJ1-1, the complete variable domain is SAVISQKPSRDICQRGTSLTIQCQVDSQVTMMFWYRQQPGQSLTLIATANQGSEATYESGFVIDKFPISRPNLTFSTLTVSNMSPEDSSIYLCSVVRVTEAFFGQGTRLTVV.

This clone was counted between two and nine times. This rearrangement joins TRBV12-5 to TRBJ1-1, with TRBD1 as a possible D gene (5 bases). The germline gives CDR1 LGHNT, CDR2 FRNRAP. The CDR3 consists of 12 residues. V was pared by 4 bases and J by 6 bases, with 9 bases between. CDR3 residues: CASGSRDSEAFF. CDR3 in DNA: TGTGCTAGTGGTTCCAGGGACTCTGAAGCTTTCTTT. The whole variable domain, filled in from reference TRBV12-5 and TRBJ1-1, reads DARVTQTPRHKVTEMGQEVTMRCQPILGHNTVFWYRQTMMQGLELLAYFRNRAPLDDSGMPKDRFSAEMPDATLATLKIQPSEPRDSAVYFCASGSRDSEAFFGQGTRLTVV.

The chain joins TRBV6-5 to TRBJ1-3; the D is unclear. CDR3 size: 13 residues. V was cut by 0 bases and J by 4 bases, with 4 bases left in between. Germline CDR1 reads MNHEY; CDR2 reads SVGAGI. This chain's CDR3 is CASSYSGGNTIYF. CDR3 DNA sequence: TGTGCCAGCAGTTACTCCGGGGGAAACACCATATATTTT.

The rearrangement joins TRBV7-8 to TRBJ2-7, with 9 bases matching TRBD1. The CDR3 consists of 14 residues. The V and J ends lost 5 bases and 1 base, in that order; junction bases with no gene match: 3. Germline V lookup: CDR1 SGHVS, CDR2 FQNEAQ. CDR3 DNA sequence: TGTGCCAGCAGCCGAGGGACAGGGTCCTACGAGCAGTACTTC. Its protein product is CASSRGTGSYEQYF.

J is TRBJ2-7 and V is TRBV18; 11 positions agree with TRBD1. This CDR3 has 16 residues. Germline V CDR1 and CDR2: KGHSH, LQKENI. J gave up 2 bases and V 1 base, and 4 bases lay outside the gene matches. CDR3 sequence reads: CASSPLGTGGAYEQYF. DNA of the CDR3: TGTGCCAGCTCACCACTCGGGACAGGGGGTGCCTACGAGCAGTACTTC.

V gene TRBV6-1 combines with J gene TRBJ1-1; no clear D. The CDR3 runs to 15 residues. Germline V gene data show CDR1 as MNHNS and CDR2 as SASEGT. Trimming cost V 2 bases and J 6 bases, with 16 bases left between them. CDR3 loop: CASSETTSRVAEAFF. CDR3 nucleotide sequence: TGTGCCAGCAGTGAAACAACCTCCCGGGTAGCTGAAGCTTTCTTT.

The chain uses TRBV5-1 and TRBJ1-4; 8 positions agree with TRBD1. The germline CDR1 and CDR2 sequences are SGHRS and YFSETQ. Unmatched junction bases numbered 17, after V lost 4 bases and J lost 6 bases. The CDR3 has 18 amino acids. CDR3 sequence reads: CASSPASGGAPSYEKLFF. The CDR3 DNA follows: TGCGCCAGCAGCCCTGCCTCAGGGGGCGCACCCTCCTATGAAAAACTGTTTTTT.

This clone has more than one count but fewer than ten. The chain uses TRBV7-2 and TRBJ1-5; 7 bases line up with TRBD1. CDR3 length: 17 residues. Germline V lookup: CDR1 SGHTA, CDR2 FQGNSA. Germline trimming cut 1 base from V and 4 bases from J; bases unmatched to any gene: 10. Written as DNA, the CDR3 is TGTGCCAGCAGCTTAGTCGTCCAGGGGGGCAGAAATCAGCCCCAGCATTTT. Translated: CASSLVVQGGRNQPQHF.

The genes are TRBV2 and TRBJ1-1; D might be TRBD1 (5 bases). Germline V gene data show CDR1 as SNHLY and CDR2 as FYNNEI. This CDR3 has 17 amino acids. V was pared by 3 bases and J by 1 base, with 18 bases between. CDR3 DNA sequence: TGTGCCAGCAGTGATCGGACGGGACTCCAGCGGAACACTGAAGCTTTCTTT. Translating it yields CASSDRTGLQRNTEAFF. The full variable domain, completed using reference TRBV2 and TRBJ1-1, is EPEVTQTPSHQVTQMGQEVILRCVPISNHLYFYWYRQILGQKVEFLVSFYNNEISEKSEIFDDQFSVERPDGSNFTLKIRSTKLEDSAMYFCASSDRTGLQRNTEAFFGQGTRLTVV.

The chain joins TRBV7-2 to TRBJ1-2; 7 bases match TRBD1. Germline CDR1 is SGHTA and CDR2 is FQGNSA. With 7 bases clipped from V and 4 bases from J, the junction kept 9 bases outside the gene matches. The CDR3 consists of 14 residues. The CDR3 DNA follows: TGTGCCAGCATCCGTGGACAGGCCATCTATGGCTACACCTTC. Its protein product is CASIRGQAIYGYTF. Full variable domain (rest looked up from reference TRBV7-2 and TRBJ1-2): GAGVSQSPSNKVTEKGKDVELRCDPISGHTALYWYRQSLGQGLEFLIYFQGNSAPDKSGLPSDRFSAERTGGSVSTLTIQRTQQEDSAVYLCASIRGQAIYGYTFGSGTRLTVV.

This chain joins TRBV15 and TRBJ2-5; D is possibly TRBD2 (5 bases). The germline CDR1 and CDR2 sequences are LNHNV and YYDKDF (reference sequence). The CDR3 covers 16 residues. With 3 bases removed from V and 4 bases from J, the gap between germline ends came to 18 bases. The CDR3 nucleotides read TGTGCCACCAGCAGGCAGAGGGAAGGCCCATCAGAGACCCAGTACTTC. Amino acids: CATSRQREGPSETQYF. Combining the CDR3 with reference TRBV15 and TRBJ2-5 gives the whole variable domain DAMVIQNPRYQVTQFGKPVTLSCSQTLNHNVMYWYQQKSSQAPKLLFHYYDKDFNNEADTPDNFQSRRPNTSFCFLDIRSPGLGDTAMYLCATSRQREGPSETQYFGPGTRLLVL.

The genes are TRBV30 and TRBJ1-5, with unresolved D. Between the trimmed V and J ends, which lost 4 bases and 7 bases, there was a span of 14 bases. The CDR3 runs 13 residues. The germline V gene encodes CDR1 GTSNPN and CDR2 SVGIG (reference sequence). The CDR3 DNA sequence: TGTGCCTGGAACCGGGTCACGGGGCAGCCCCAGCATTTT. It is translated as CAWNRVTGQPQHF.

This sequence joins TRBV30 and TRBJ1-3; weak D call: TRBD1 (6 bases). The V and J ends lost 3 bases and 0 bases respectively, with 9 bases between them. The CDR3 covers 14 residues. Germline V gene lookup returns CDR1 GTSNPN and CDR2 SVGIG (reference sequence). The CDR3 nucleotides are TGTGCCTGGAGGACAGGTTCCTCTGGAAACACCATATATTTT. This translates into CAWRTGSSGNTIYF.

The chain couples TRBV19 to TRBJ1-2; the D gene is possibly TRBD1 (6 bases). Trimming removed 3 bases at V and 1 base at J, with 9 bases between. Germline CDR1 is LNHDA and CDR2 is SQIVND (reference sequence). This CDR3 region has 14 residues. CDR3 sequence: CASSISDSNYGYTF. In DNA form, the CDR3 reads TGTGCCAGTAGTATTTCGGACAGTAACTATGGCTACACCTTC.